The 26 T cell receptor beta chains below all came from one sample that was sequenced in a study of T cell clonotyping in hematopoietic cell transplantation. The protocol was immunoSEQ multiplex PCR, while the TCRdb copy is restricted to in-frame clones and leaves out a portion. Of several thousand clones in the sample, roughly nine tenths are singletons; the top ten hold roughly 15%. Material: peripheral blood mononuclear cells, obtained 180 days after allogeneic stem cell transplant. All receptors come from a female patient in her fifties who had an allogeneic stem cell transplant from an unrelated donor, so the T cells may come from the graft donor. Some clones in this sample may be carry-over from other donors' samples.

The chain combines TRBV11-2 with TRBJ2-7, with D perhaps matching TRBD1 (5 bases). CDR1 SGHAT and CDR2 FQNNGV come from the germline V gene. The CDR3 totals 15 residues. Trimming cost V 5 bases and J 2 bases, with 16 bases left between them. The CDR3: CASSPDSGVAYEQYF. CDR3 DNA sequence: TGTGCCAGCAGCCCTGACAGTGGAGTCGCCTACGAGCAGTACTTC.

CDR3 protein: CASSSGRTYEQYF. The CDR3 bases are TGTGCCAGCAGTAGCGGGAGGACCTACGAGCAGTACTTC. The chain has TRBV9 and TRBJ2-7, with TRBD2 identical over 10 bases. Germline-derived CDR1 and CDR2 are SGDLS and YYNGEE. The CDR3 has 13 residues. V lost 5 bases to trimming and J lost 2 bases; unmatched junction nucleotides: 1.

The chain has TRBV29-1 and TRBJ2-7, with a weak D call TRBD1 (6 bases). V was trimmed by 7 bases and J by 3 bases, leaving 13 bases between them. CDR3 length equals 12 residues. Germline assignment: CDR1 SQVTM and CDR2 ANQGSEA. The CDR3 loop reads CSGGQGNYEQYF. CDR3 DNA sequence: TGCAGCGGGGGGCAGGGGAACTACGAGCAGTACTTC.

This rearrangement joins TRBV29-1 to TRBJ1-3, with D possibly TRBD1 on 5 matching bases. The CDR3 extends over 13 amino acids. CDR1 SQVTM and CDR2 ANQGSEA come from the germline V gene. V was shortened by 4 bases and J by 7 bases, with 14 bases between the two germline ends. CDR3 sequence: CSVGGPLSNTIYF. The CDR3 DNA reads as TGCAGCGTTGGGGGCCCCCTCTCTAACACCATATATTTT.

CDR3 residues: CASSLRGTGDSEAFF. The CDR3 DNA follows: TGTGCCAGCAGCCTTCGAGGCACGGGAGACTCTGAAGCTTTCTTT. The chain couples TRBV6-5 to TRBJ1-1; no definite D call. CDR3 length: 15 amino acids. Trimming cost V 6 bases and J 6 bases, with 20 bases left between them. CDR1 is MNHEY, CDR2 SVGAGI, per germline.

J is TRBJ2-7 and V is TRBV6-5; 7 bases match TRBD1. The CDR3 loop spans 15 amino acids. V trimming: 0 bases; J trimming: 2 bases; junction bases outside the gene matches: 4. Per the germline V gene, CDR1 is MNHEY and CDR2 is SVGAGI. The CDR3 spells CASSYSTGSAYEQYF. The CDR3 bases are TGTGCCAGCAGTTACTCGACAGGGTCCGCCTACGAGCAGTACTTC.

The chain couples TRBV5-6 to TRBJ2-1, with TRBD2 identical over 15 bases. Germline assignment: CDR1 SGHDT and CDR2 YYEEEE. CDR3 length: 17 residues. V lost 4 bases to trimming and J lost 4 bases; unmatched junction nucleotides: 6. CDR3 coding DNA: TGTGCCAGCAGCGGGGGACTAGCGGGGGGCTGGTACAATGAGCAGTTCTTC. Its translation: CASSGGLAGGWYNEQFF.

The chain uses TRBV6-5 and TRBJ2-7; 7 positions match TRBD1. CDR3 size: 13 residues. CDR1 and CDR2 from the germline V gene are MNHEY and SVGAGI. V lost 7 bases and J lost 5; bases outside the gene matches: 8. The CDR3 region has the DNA TGTGCCAGCACCGGAGACAGGGCCCACGAGCAGTACTTC. The encoded protein is CASTGDRAHEQYF.

This chain uses TRBV7-9 with TRBJ1-6; D is unclear. Per germline, CDR1 SEHNR and CDR2 FQNEAQ (reference sequence). Trimming left V 6 bases short and J 6 bases short, with 15 bases between. The CDR3 totals 15 residues. The CDR3 reads CASSSLTSSNSPLHF. The DNA of the CDR3 is TGTGCCAGCAGTTCACTTACATCTTCTAATTCACCCCTCCACTTT.

The genes are TRBV2 and TRBJ2-7; possibly TRBD2 for D (6 bases). This CDR3 is built from 15 residues. Germline assignment: CDR1 SNHLY and CDR2 FYNNEI. V lost 8 bases and J lost 1, with 18 bases in between. CDR3 sequence (DNA): TGTGCCAGCTCAACACAACCGGGACTTTCCTACGAGCAGTACTTC. This encodes CASSTQPGLSYEQYF.

The chain has TRBV28 and TRBJ1-1; TRBD1 is a possible D gene (6 bases). The germline V gene has CDR1 MDHEN and CDR2 SYDVKM. V was shortened by 3 bases and J by 5 bases, with 10 bases between the two germline ends. CDR3 size: 13 residues. DNA for the CDR3: TGTGCCAGCAGTTTTGCAGGGGTGACTGAAGCTTTCTTT. This gives the protein CASSFAGVTEAFF. The variable domain in full, completed from reference TRBV28 and TRBJ1-1, reads DVKVTQSSRYLVKRTGEKVFLECVQDMDHENMFWYRQDPGLGLRLIYFSYDVKMKEKGDIPEGYSVSREKKERFSLILESASTNQTSMYLCASSFAGVTEAFFGQGTRLTVV.

This clone occurred once. This chain uses TRBV6-5 with TRBJ2-3; tentative D call: TRBD2 (5 bases). The CDR3 runs to 12 residues. V gave up 10 bases and J gave up 2 bases, with 10 bases separating them. The germline gives CDR1 MNHEY, CDR2 SVGAGI. The CDR3 sequence: CATGISTDTQYF. The CDR3 nucleotides are TGTGCCACCGGGATTTCCACAGATACGCAGTATTTT.

V and J are TRBV30 and TRBJ1-1, with D unresolved. From germline, CDR1 is GTSNPN and CDR2 SVGIG (reference sequence). The germline V and J ends were trimmed by 3 bases and 8 bases, with 10 bases remaining between them. This CDR3 is 11 amino acids long. Written as DNA, the CDR3 is TGTGCCTGGAGCATGTGGGCCGAAGCTTTCTTT. Translation: CAWSMWAEAFF.

This clone has only a few counts. The rearrangement links TRBV30 to TRBJ2-3; TRBD2 is a possible D gene (5 bases). This CDR3 spans 17 amino acids. Germline values: CDR1 GTSNPN, CDR2 SVGIG (reference sequence). Deletions cut 3 bases from V and 2 bases from J, with 21 bases between. CDR3 DNA sequence: TGTGCCTGGAGACACGAGCCGGACTCAGAAAACACAGATACGCAGTATTTT. It encodes CAWRHEPDSENTDTQYF.

V gene TRBV4-1 combines with J gene TRBJ2-3; D possibly corresponds to TRBD1 (6 bases). The CDR3 is 13 residues long. The V gene lost 2 bases and the J gene lost 3 bases, with 6 bases spanning the gap. CDR1 and CDR2 from the germline V gene are MGHRA and YSYEKL. The CDR3 loop reads CASSQQGTDTQYF. The CDR3 bases are TGCGCCAGCAGCCAACAGGGGACAGATACGCAGTATTTT.

This clone was seen just once. The genes are TRBV19 and TRBJ2-6; the match to TRBD2 covers 11 bases. The CDR3 length is 19 residues. Germline values: CDR1 LNHDA, CDR2 SQIVND (reference sequence). J was trimmed by 4 bases and V by 5 bases; bases with no gene match: 13. The CDR3 here is CASSLSSGGAMSGANVLTF. CDR3 DNA: TGTGCCAGTAGTTTGAGTAGCGGGGGGGCCATGAGCGGGGCCAACGTCCTGACTTTC.

Relative to its sample, this clone is medium-sized. The chain employs TRBV6-5 and TRBJ1-2; D is unresolved. The V end was cut by 5 bases, the J end by 7 bases, with 11 bases between. Germline loops: CDR1 MNHEY, CDR2 SVGAGI. The CDR3 runs 12 residues. The CDR3 is CASSTRFGGYTF. The CDR3 region has the DNA TGTGCCAGCAGTACCAGGTTTGGTGGCTACACCTTC.

This chain connects TRBV4-1 to TRBJ1-3; D not resolved. Germline CDR1 MGHRA, CDR2 YSYEKL. The V end lost 2 bases, the J end lost 0 bases, and 14 bases lay between the germline ends. CDR3 length equals 17 residues. The CDR3 is CASSQTSRGSSGNTIYF. CDR3 DNA sequence: TGCGCCAGCAGCCAAACATCGCGGGGAAGCTCTGGAAACACCATATATTTT.

The genes are TRBV27 and TRBJ2-7; D unresolved. Germline V gives CDR1 MNHEY, CDR2 SMNVEV (reference sequence). The CDR3 extends over 11 amino acids. V lost 7 bases, J lost 2 bases, and 6 bases lay in between. CDR3 sequence (DNA): TGTGCCAGCACCCTTACCTACGAGCAGTACTTC. As protein: CASTLTYEQYF.

This clone has just one count. The rearrangement joins TRBV7-3 to TRBJ2-7; D is undetermined. This CDR3 contains 13 residues. V lost 1 base and J lost 4, with 8 bases in between. Per the germline V gene, CDR1 is SGHTA and CDR2 is FQGTGA. CDR3 in DNA: TGTGCCAGCAGCTTAAGAGGTTCGTACGAGCAGTACTTC. Protein: CASSLRGSYEQYF.

J is TRBJ2-2 and V is TRBV27, with 15 bases identical to TRBD2. CDR3 length: 19 amino acids. V dropped 6 bases and J dropped 5; count of bases not matched to a gene: 13. Germline CDR1 is MNHEY and CDR2 is SMNVEV (reference sequence). CDR3 bases: TGTGCCAGCAGGCTAGGACTAGCGGGGGGGCCGGGATTAACCGGGGAGCTGTTTTTT. Translating it yields CASRLGLAGGPGLTGELFF.

This chain joins TRBV4-1 and TRBJ1-2; D is unresolved. Between the trimmed V and J ends, which lost 2 bases and 4 bases, there was a span of 14 bases. This CDR3 spans 15 amino acids. The germline V gene encodes CDR1 MGHRA and CDR2 YSYEKL. CDR3 sequence (DNA): TGCGCCAGCAGCCAATACTCTTCCTATTCCTATGGCTACACCTTC. Amino acid sequence: CASSQYSSYSYGYTF.

V usage is TRBV5-4 and J usage is TRBJ2-3; maybe TRBD2 (6 bases). Germline loops: CDR1 SGHNT, CDR2 YYREEE (reference sequence). The CDR3 length is 17 residues. Trimming left V 4 bases short and J 6 bases short, with 24 bases between. CDR3 sequence (DNA): TGTGCCAGCAGCACGGACTACCAAGGGTGGTTTACTGATACGCAGTATTTT. Protein sequence: CASSTDYQGWFTDTQYF.

This clone showed up just once. V and J are TRBV18 and TRBJ1-1; D call uncertain. CDR1 is KGHSH and CDR2 is LQKENI in the germline V gene. V gave up 1 base and J gave up 3 bases, with 6 bases separating them. The CDR3 consists of 13 residues. CDR3: CASSPRSDTEAFF. CDR3 DNA: TGTGCCAGCTCACCACGGTCCGACACTGAAGCTTTCTTT.

The chain combines TRBV7-6 with TRBJ2-7; 10 nucleotides match TRBD1. The germline CDR1 and CDR2 sequences are SGHVS and FNYEAQ. With V trimmed by 5 bases and J by 4 bases, 5 bases remained unmatched. This CDR3 comprises 14 residues. CDR3 region: CASSIRDRGYEQYF. DNA of the CDR3: TGTGCCAGCAGCATCCGGGACAGGGGATACGAGCAGTACTTC.

The gene calls are TRBV5-5 and TRBJ2-5, with 8 positions matching TRBD1. Looked up from germline, CDR1 is SGHKS and CDR2 is YYEKEE (reference sequence). With V trimmed by 5 bases and J by 3 bases, 6 bases remained unmatched. This CDR3 has 14 residues. CDR3 nucleotides: TGTGCCAGCAGTCCTGCAGGGGGCGAAGAGACCCAGTACTTC. It yields the protein CASSPAGGEETQYF.